Following are 22 T cell receptor beta chains from one sample sequenced in a study of cytomegalovirus exposure and HLA in healthy donors. The PCR was carried out with 60 Vbeta primers and 13 Jbeta primers. TCRdb keeps only in-frame clones here, not all; method: immunoSEQ multiplex PCR. The sample shows more than 85,000 clones, more than 60% of them seen only once. The sequenced sample consisted of PBMCs. These receptors all come from a boy younger than 18 in good health and CMV-seronegative.

V usage is TRBV28 and J usage is TRBJ2-5, with D maybe TRBD2 (6 bases). Per the germline V gene, CDR1 is MDHEN and CDR2 is SYDVKM. The CDR3 loop spans 15 amino acids. Trimming took 5 bases from V and 5 from J, leaving 18 bases between them. CDR3 region: CASSPAPGRQETQYF. CDR3 in DNA: TGTGCCAGCAGTCCGGCCCCGGGGAGGCAGGAGACCCAGTACTTC.

The chain uses TRBV19 and TRBJ2-1; 7 positions match TRBD1. V gave up 5 bases and J gave up 15 bases; unmatched junction bases: 13. Germline V gives CDR1 LNHDA, CDR2 SQIVND (reference sequence). The CDR3 has 13 amino acids. CDR3 sequence: CASSSERGLRLFF. The CDR3 DNA is TGTGCCAGTAGTTCGGAAAGGGGGCTGAGGCTGTTCTTC.

V usage is TRBV25-1 and J usage is TRBJ1-1; no clear D. V shed 4 bases and J shed 0 bases, with 12 bases lying between them. This CDR3 comprises 15 residues. Germline V gene data show CDR1 as MGHDK and CDR2 as SYGVNS. CDR3 in DNA: TGTGCCAGCAGTGGCCTTAGTGGAGTGAACACTGAAGCTTTCTTT. Encoded protein: CASSGLSGVNTEAFF.

The chain is built from TRBV28 and TRBJ1-2; no reliable D call. The V and J ends lost 3 bases and 3 bases respectively, with 5 bases between them. This CDR3 region has 12 residues. Germline assignment: CDR1 MDHEN and CDR2 SYDVKM. CDR3 residues: CASSLGDYGYTF. CDR3 nucleotides: TGTGCCAGCAGTTTGGGAGACTATGGCTACACCTTC.

The V gene is TRBV13, the J gene TRBJ1-5, with a weak D call TRBD1 (6 bases). The CDR3 has 21 residues. From germline, CDR1 is PRHDT and CDR2 FYEKMQ (reference sequence). V was clipped by 4 bases and J by 4 bases, with 32 bases between them. CDR3 loop: CASSSEALGHQGFTWNQPQHF. The CDR3 nucleotides read TGTGCCAGCAGCTCAGAAGCCTTGGGACATCAAGGGTTCACATGGAATCAGCCCCAGCATTTT.

This clone occurred once. The chain is built from TRBV6-5 and TRBJ2-2, with D uncertain. The CDR3 is 15 amino acids. Germline lookup yields CDR1 MNHEY and CDR2 SVGAGI. The V end lost 2 bases, the J end lost 0 bases, and 7 bases lay between the germline ends. The CDR3 here is CASSYLGSNTGELFF. The CDR3 coding sequence is TGTGCCAGCAGTTACCTGGGCTCGAACACCGGGGAGCTGTTTTTT.

This chain uses TRBV25-1 with TRBJ2-2; the D is unclear. CDR1 and CDR2 from the germline V gene are MGHDK and SYGVNS. V gave up 2 bases and J gave up 2 bases, with 3 bases separating them. This CDR3 is 13 amino acids long. The CDR3 DNA reads as TGTGCCAGCAGTGAACGTAACACCGGGGAGCTGTTTTTT. Its protein is CASSERNTGELFF.

The chain uses TRBV4-3 and TRBJ2-2; D remains unclear. Germline loops: CDR1 LGHNA, CDR2 YSLEER. This CDR3 has 15 residues. Trimming removed 0 bases from V and 2 bases from J, with 7 bases in between. The CDR3 reads CASSQDRTNTGELFF. The CDR3 bases are TGCGCCAGCAGCCAAGATCGTACAAACACCGGGGAGCTGTTTTTT.

This chain connects TRBV6-5 to TRBJ1-2, with 9 bases that match TRBD1. V gave up 5 bases and J gave up 5 bases; unmatched junction bases: 9. This CDR3 has 15 amino acids. Germline values: CDR1 MNHEY, CDR2 SVGAGI. As DNA, the CDR3 is TGTGCCAGCAGTCGCGACAGGGGGACCCTTTATGGCTACACCTTC. Amino acids: CASSRDRGTLYGYTF.

The chain recombines TRBV5-4 with TRBJ2-2; maybe TRBD1 (6 bases). CDR1 is SGHNT, CDR2 YYREEE, per germline (reference sequence). V was cut by 4 bases and J by 2 bases, with 15 bases left in between. The CDR3 is 16 amino acids. The CDR3 is CASSPRGTLNTGELFF. The CDR3 DNA follows: TGTGCCAGCAGCCCGAGGGGGACGTTAAACACCGGGGAGCTGTTTTTT.

In this sample, this clone turned up a few times. V usage is TRBV15 and J usage is TRBJ2-7; D gene uncertain. CDR3 length: 12 amino acids. V was clipped by 5 bases and J by 7 bases, with 12 bases between them. The germline V gene has CDR1 LNHNV and CDR2 YYDKDF (reference sequence). The CDR3 region is CATSVEFREQYF. DNA for the CDR3: TGTGCCACCAGCGTGGAGTTTCGGGAGCAGTACTTC.

This rearrangement joins TRBV4-1 to TRBJ1-2; D is ambiguous. The CDR3 sequence is 15 residues long. Germline V gene data show CDR1 as MGHRA and CDR2 as YSYEKL. The V gene lost 1 base and the J gene lost 3 bases, with 12 bases spanning the gap. In DNA, the CDR3 is TGCGCCAGCAGCCAAGGTGGAAGGAGGGACTATGGCTACACCTTC. Translated, it gives CASSQGGRRDYGYTF.

The chain couples TRBV19 to TRBJ1-5, with D maybe TRBD1 (6 bases). V lost 3 bases, J lost 3 bases, and 12 bases lay in between. Germline values: CDR1 LNHDA, CDR2 SQIVND (reference sequence). The CDR3 length is 15 residues. DNA of the CDR3: TGTGCCAGTAGTATGGTGGACAGCCTCAATCAGCCCCAGCATTTT. Protein product: CASSMVDSLNQPQHF.

V is TRBV27 and J is TRBJ2-1; the D gene is possibly TRBD2 (6 bases). The CDR3 loop spans 13 amino acids. V was trimmed by 8 bases and J by 0 bases, leaving 8 bases between them. Germline V CDR1 and CDR2: MNHEY, SMNVEV (reference sequence). The CDR3 loop is CASRRGSYNEQFF. For the CDR3, the DNA is TGTGCCAGCCGGCGGGGCTCCTACAATGAGCAGTTCTTC.

The chain recombines TRBV2 with TRBJ2-7, with TRBD1 matching 7 bases. The CDR3 runs to 15 residues. Germline-derived CDR1 and CDR2 are SNHLY and FYNNEI. Trimming cost V 9 bases and J 0 bases; bases outside gene matches: 11. The CDR3 bases are TGTGCCAGGGCATTCACAGGGGAGAGCTCCTACGAGCAGTACTTC. It codes for CARAFTGESSYEQYF.

The chain joins TRBV4-3 to TRBJ1-2; D not certain. V was clipped by 1 base and J by 0 bases, with 6 bases between them. The germline V gene encodes CDR1 LGHNA and CDR2 YSLEER. The CDR3 loop spans 14 amino acids. In DNA form, the CDR3 reads TGCGCCAGCAGCCAAGCGAGGGCTAACTATGGCTACACCTTC. Translation: CASSQARANYGYTF.

Comments on this clone: Within the sample, other DNA sequences also encode this same CDR3. In DNA form, the CDR3 reads TGTGCCAGCAGTCGTACACCATCCTACGAGCAGTACTTC. The encoded protein is CASSRTPSYEQYF. The rearrangement joins TRBV27 to TRBJ2-7, with D unresolved. The CDR3 is 13 amino acids. V dropped 5 bases and J dropped 1 base, with 9 bases sitting between them. CDR1 and CDR2 from the germline V gene are MNHEY and SMNVEV (reference sequence).

The chain couples TRBV6-5 to TRBJ1-2, with D unclear. Trimming cost V 5 bases and J 0 bases, with 7 bases left between them. This CDR3 region has 13 residues. Germline CDR1 reads MNHEY; CDR2 reads SVGAGI. CDR3 protein: CASSNTANYGYTF. The CDR3 DNA sequence: TGTGCCAGCAGTAATACAGCTAACTATGGCTACACCTTC.

The chain has TRBV6-5 and TRBJ2-7; the match to TRBD2 covers 7 bases. J gave up 5 bases and V 10 bases, and 14 bases lay outside the gene matches. Germline CDR1 reads MNHEY; CDR2 reads SVGAGI. CDR3 size: 14 residues. The DNA for the CDR3 is TGTGCCATCCAACAGAGCGGGGAGGGCCACGAGCAGTACTTC. Translated: CAIQQSGEGHEQYF.

This clone has only a few counts. The chain is built from TRBV7-9 and TRBJ1-2; 7 positions agree with TRBD1. The ends lost 0 bases at V and 7 bases at J; junction bases unmatched: 5. The germline V gene encodes CDR1 SEHNR and CDR2 FQNEAQ (reference sequence). This CDR3 contains 14 residues. The CDR3 is CASSLATGAGGYTF. DNA of the CDR3: TGTGCCAGCAGCTTAGCAACAGGGGCAGGTGGCTACACCTTC.

The V gene is TRBV27, the J gene TRBJ2-7, with D perhaps matching TRBD1 (5 bases). CDR1 MNHEY and CDR2 SMNVEV come from the germline V gene (reference sequence). The CDR3 has 14 residues. V was clipped by 5 bases and J by 3 bases, with 14 bases between them. CDR3 nucleotide sequence: TGTGCCAGCAGTCCATCAGACAGTAACTACGAGCAGTACTTC. Translating it yields CASSPSDSNYEQYF.

The rearrangement uses TRBV30 and TRBJ1-3, with D perhaps matching TRBD1 (5 bases). CDR1 and CDR2 (germline): GTSNPN, SVGIG (reference sequence). The CDR3 is 13 amino acids. V lost 2 bases and J lost 3, with 8 bases in between. The CDR3 DNA follows: TGTGCCTGGAGTTCGGGGGGTGGAAACACCATATATTTT. Translated, it gives CAWSSGGGNTIYF.